A selection of T cell receptor beta chains follows, all from one sample in a study of cytomegalovirus exposure and HLA in healthy donors. Profiling relied on immunoSEQ multiplex PCR, and the TCRdb table lists in-frame clones only, not all of them. This sample yields about 160,000 clones, of which approximately 80% are seen a single time; approximately 6.5% belongs to the top ten. Sequenced material: PBMCs. Source of these receptors: a man between 45 and 60 years old in good health and CMV-seropositive. Both conserved end residues are part of each CDR3. The order of the fields is J gene, clone size, D gene, V gene, CDR3 protein, CDR3 DNA. The D gene is left open where the match is weak. The listing skips clone size in some rows; elsewhere it reads once, few, many or a size class.

>TRBJ2-7|NA|NA|TRBV7-9
CASSPSVAANSYEQYF
TGTGCCAGCAGCCCTTCTGTAGCAGCGAACTCCTACGAGCAGTACTTC
>TRBJ2-5|NA|TRBD1|TRBV5-5
CASSLVGRGKETQYF
TGTGCCAGCAGCTTGGTCGGCAGGGGGAAAGAGACCCAGTACTTC
>TRBJ2-7|NA|TRBD1|TRBV15
CATSRGGKGADEQYF
TGTGCCACCAGCAGAGGGGGAAAGGGGGCGGACGAGCAGTACTTC
>TRBJ2-1|NA|NA|TRBV11-2
CASSYGPLEQFF
TGTGCCAGCAGCTATGGCCCCTTGGAGCAGTTCTTC
>TRBJ2-1|NA|NA|TRBV27
CASSVSTDPSYNEQFF
TGTGCCAGCAGTGTTTCGACAGATCCGTCCTACAATGAGCAGTTCTTC
>TRBJ2-1|NA|TRBD2|TRBV19
CASSPTSGSLGEQFF
TGTGCCAGTAGCCCGACTAGCGGGAGTCTGGGTGAGCAGTTCTTC
>TRBJ1-6|NA|NA|TRBV9
CASSVKPNSPLHF
TGTGCCAGCAGCGTAAAGCCCAATTCACCCCTCCACTTT
>TRBJ2-1|NA|TRBD2|TRBV5-1
CASSPGLAYNEQFF
TGCGCCAGCAGCCCCGGACTAGCCTACAATGAGCAGTTCTTC
>TRBJ1-3|NA|NA|TRBV9
CASSPQLQAPGNTIYF
TGTGCCAGCAGCCCCCAGTTACAGGCCCCTGGAAACACCATATATTTT
>TRBJ2-1|NA|TRBD2|TRBV27
CASSLAGGFPSNEQFF
TGTGCCAGCAGTTTAGCGGGAGGCTTCCCTTCCAATGAGCAGTTCTTC
>TRBJ2-2|NA|NA|TRBV5-1
CASHDQTGTGELFF
TGCGCCAGCCACGACCAAACGGGCACCGGGGAGCTGTTTTTT
>TRBJ2-3|NA|TRBD1|TRBV6-6
CASSQGGQDTRTQYF
TGTGCCAGCTCTCAGGGGGGACAGGACACTCGAACGCAGTATTTT
>TRBJ2-2|NA|NA|TRBV5-1
CASKTSFAGELFF
TGCGCCAGCAAAACTAGTTTCGCCGGGGAGCTGTTTTTT
>TRBJ2-3|NA|TRBD2|TRBV9
CASSAGRAGPDTQYF
TGTGCCAGCAGCGCGGGGAGGGCAGGCCCAGATACGCAGTATTTT
>TRBJ1-6|NA|NA|TRBV7-8
CASSPVAGGGSPLHF
TGTGCCAGCAGCCCCGTCGCGGGGGGAGGTTCACCCCTCCACTTT
>TRBJ2-5|NA|NA|TRBV14
CASSPLQASLMGTQYF
TGTGCCAGCAGCCCACTTCAGGCAAGCCTCATGGGGACCCAGTACTTC
>TRBJ2-7|few|NA|TRBV6-5
CASSQGGESYEQYF
TGTGCCAGCTCCCAGGGTGGAGAGTCCTACGAGCAGTACTTC